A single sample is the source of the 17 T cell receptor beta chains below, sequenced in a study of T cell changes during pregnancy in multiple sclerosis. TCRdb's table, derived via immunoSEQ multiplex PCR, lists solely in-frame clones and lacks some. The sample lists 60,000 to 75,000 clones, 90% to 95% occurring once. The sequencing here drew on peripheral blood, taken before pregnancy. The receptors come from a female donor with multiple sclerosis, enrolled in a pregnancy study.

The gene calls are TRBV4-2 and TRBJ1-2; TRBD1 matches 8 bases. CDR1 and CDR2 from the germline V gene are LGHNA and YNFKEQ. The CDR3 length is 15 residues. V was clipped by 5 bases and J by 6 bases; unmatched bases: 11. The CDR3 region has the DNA TGTGCCAGCAGCTTAGATAGGACAGGGTTCCATGGCTACACCTTC. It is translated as CASSLDRTGFHGYTF.

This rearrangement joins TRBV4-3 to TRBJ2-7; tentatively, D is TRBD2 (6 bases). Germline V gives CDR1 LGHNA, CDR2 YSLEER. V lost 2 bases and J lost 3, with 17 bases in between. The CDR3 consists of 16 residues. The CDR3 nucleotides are TGCGCCAGCAGCCAAAAGGGAGGAGCTACACACTACGAGCAGTACTTC. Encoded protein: CASSQKGGATHYEQYF.

The CDR3 loop is CASRTSGVSEQFF. The CDR3 DNA follows: TGTGCCAGTAGGACTAGCGGGGTCTCTGAGCAGTTCTTC. The chain couples TRBV19 to TRBJ2-1; TRBD2 agrees at 11 bases. The CDR3 totals 13 residues. V lost 6 bases to trimming and J lost 9 bases; unmatched junction nucleotides: 4. CDR1 is LNHDA and CDR2 is SQIVND in the germline V gene (reference sequence).

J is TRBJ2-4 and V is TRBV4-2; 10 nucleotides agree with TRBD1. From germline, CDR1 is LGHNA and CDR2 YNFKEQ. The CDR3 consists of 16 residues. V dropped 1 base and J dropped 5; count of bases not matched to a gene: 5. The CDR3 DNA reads TGTGCCAGCAGCCAAGGTGACAGGGGGCGAGAAAACATTCAGTACTTC. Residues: CASSQGDRGRENIQYF.

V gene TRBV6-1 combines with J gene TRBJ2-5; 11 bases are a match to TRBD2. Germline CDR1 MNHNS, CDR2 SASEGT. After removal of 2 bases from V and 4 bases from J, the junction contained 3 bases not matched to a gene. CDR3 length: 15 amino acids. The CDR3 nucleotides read TGTGCCAGCAGTGAATTAGCGGGGGGGCCAGAGACCCAGTACTTC. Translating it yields CASSELAGGPETQYF.

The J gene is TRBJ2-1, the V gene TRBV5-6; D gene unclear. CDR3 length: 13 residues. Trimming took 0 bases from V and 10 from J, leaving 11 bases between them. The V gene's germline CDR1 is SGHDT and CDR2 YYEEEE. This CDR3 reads CASSLGRVGEQFF. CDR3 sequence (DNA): TGTGCCAGCAGCTTGGGTCGGGTCGGGGAGCAGTTCTTC. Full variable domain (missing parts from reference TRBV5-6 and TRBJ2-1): DAGVTQSPTHLIKTRGQQVTLRCSPKSGHDTVSWYQQALGQGPQFIFQYYEEEERQRGNFPDRFSGHQFPNYSSELNVNALLLGDSALYLCASSLGRVGEQFFGPGTRLTVL.

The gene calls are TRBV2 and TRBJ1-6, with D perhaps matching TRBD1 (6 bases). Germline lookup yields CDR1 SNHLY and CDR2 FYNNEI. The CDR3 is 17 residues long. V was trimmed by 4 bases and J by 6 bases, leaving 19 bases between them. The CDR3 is CASSGDPTSGANSPLHF. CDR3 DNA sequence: TGTGCCAGCAGTGGGGATCCTACGTCAGGGGCTAATTCACCCCTCCACTTT.

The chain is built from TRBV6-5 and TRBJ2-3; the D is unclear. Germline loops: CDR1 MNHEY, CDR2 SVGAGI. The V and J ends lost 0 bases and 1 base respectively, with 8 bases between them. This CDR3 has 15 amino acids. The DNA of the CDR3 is TGTGCCAGCAGTTACTCGTGGCTGCGCACAGATACGCAGTATTTT. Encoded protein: CASSYSWLRTDTQYF.

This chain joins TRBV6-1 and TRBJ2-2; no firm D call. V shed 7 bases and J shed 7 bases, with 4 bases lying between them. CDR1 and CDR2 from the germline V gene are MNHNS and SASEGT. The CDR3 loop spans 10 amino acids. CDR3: CASTSGELFF. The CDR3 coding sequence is TGTGCCAGCACTAGCGGGGAGCTGTTTTTT.

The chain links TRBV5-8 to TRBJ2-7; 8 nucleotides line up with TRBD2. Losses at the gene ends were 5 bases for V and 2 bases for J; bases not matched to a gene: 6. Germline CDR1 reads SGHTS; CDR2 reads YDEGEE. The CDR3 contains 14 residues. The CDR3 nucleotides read TGTGCCAGCAGGACTAGGCGGGGGGCCTACGAGCAGTACTTC. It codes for CASRTRRGAYEQYF.

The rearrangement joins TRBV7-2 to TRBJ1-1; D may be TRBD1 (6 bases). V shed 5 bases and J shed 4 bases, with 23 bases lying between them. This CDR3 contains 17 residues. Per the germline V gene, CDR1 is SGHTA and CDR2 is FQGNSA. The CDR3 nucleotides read TGTGCCAGCAGCGCAGGCCCAGGGGAAGTACGGGGCACTGAAGCTTTCTTT. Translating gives CASSAGPGEVRGTEAFF. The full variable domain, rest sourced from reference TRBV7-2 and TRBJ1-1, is GAGVSQSPSNKVTEKGKDVELRCDPISGHTALYWYRQSLGQGLEFLIYFQGNSAPDKSGLPSDRFSAERTGGSVSTLTIQRTQQEDSAVYLCASSAGPGEVRGTEAFFGQGTRLTVV.

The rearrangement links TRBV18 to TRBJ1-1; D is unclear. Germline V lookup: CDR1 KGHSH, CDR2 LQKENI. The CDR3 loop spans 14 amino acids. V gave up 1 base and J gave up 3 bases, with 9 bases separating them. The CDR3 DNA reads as TGTGCCAGCTCACCACTTGCTACGTACACTGAAGCTTTCTTT. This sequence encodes CASSPLATYTEAFF.

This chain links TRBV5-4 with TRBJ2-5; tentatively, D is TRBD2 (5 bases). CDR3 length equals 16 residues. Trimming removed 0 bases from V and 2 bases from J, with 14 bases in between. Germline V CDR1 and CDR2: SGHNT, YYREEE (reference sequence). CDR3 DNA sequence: TGTGCCAGCAGCTTGGGAGTGACTATCTTACAAGAGACCCAGTACTTC. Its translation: CASSLGVTILQETQYF.

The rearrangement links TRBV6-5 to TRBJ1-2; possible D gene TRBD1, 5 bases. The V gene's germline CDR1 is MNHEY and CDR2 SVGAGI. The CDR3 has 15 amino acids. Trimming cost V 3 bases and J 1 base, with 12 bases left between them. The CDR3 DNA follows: TGTGCCAGCAGTTATGGGGCGGACCTTAACTATGGCTACACCTTC. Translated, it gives CASSYGADLNYGYTF.

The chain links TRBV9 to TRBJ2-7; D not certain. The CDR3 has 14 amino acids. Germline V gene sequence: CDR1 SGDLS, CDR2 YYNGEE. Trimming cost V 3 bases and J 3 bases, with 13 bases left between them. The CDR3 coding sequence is TGTGCCAGCAGCGCCCACAGTCTCAGCTACGAGCAGTACTTC. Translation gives CASSAHSLSYEQYF.

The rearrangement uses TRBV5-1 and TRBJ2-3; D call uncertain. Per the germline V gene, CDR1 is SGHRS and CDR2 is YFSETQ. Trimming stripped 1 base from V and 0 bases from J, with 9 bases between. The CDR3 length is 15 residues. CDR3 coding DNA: TGCGCCAGCAGCTTGCTCCAAGCAAGCACAGATACGCAGTATTTT. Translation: CASSLLQASTDTQYF.

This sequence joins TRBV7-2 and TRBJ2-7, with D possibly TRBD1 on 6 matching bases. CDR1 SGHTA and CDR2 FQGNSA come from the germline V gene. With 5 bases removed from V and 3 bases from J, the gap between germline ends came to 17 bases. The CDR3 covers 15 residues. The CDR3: CASSPRQVKIYEQYF. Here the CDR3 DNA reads TGTGCCAGCAGCCCGCGACAGGTGAAAATCTACGAGCAGTACTTC.